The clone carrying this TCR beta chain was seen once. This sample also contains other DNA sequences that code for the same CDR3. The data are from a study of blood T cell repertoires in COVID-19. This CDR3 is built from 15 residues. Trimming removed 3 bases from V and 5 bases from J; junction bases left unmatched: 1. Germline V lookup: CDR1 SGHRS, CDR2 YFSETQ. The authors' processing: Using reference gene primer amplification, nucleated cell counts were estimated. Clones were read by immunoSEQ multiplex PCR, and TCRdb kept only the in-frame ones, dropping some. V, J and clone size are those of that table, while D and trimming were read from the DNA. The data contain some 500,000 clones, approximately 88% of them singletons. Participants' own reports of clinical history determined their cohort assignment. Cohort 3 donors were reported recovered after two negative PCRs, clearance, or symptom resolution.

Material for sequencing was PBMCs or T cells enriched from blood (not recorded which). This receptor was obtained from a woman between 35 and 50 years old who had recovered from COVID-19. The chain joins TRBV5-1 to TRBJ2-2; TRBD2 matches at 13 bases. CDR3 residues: CASSSGLAGTGELFF. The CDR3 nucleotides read TGCGCCAGCAGCTCGGGACTAGCGGGAACCGGGGAGCTGTTTTTT.